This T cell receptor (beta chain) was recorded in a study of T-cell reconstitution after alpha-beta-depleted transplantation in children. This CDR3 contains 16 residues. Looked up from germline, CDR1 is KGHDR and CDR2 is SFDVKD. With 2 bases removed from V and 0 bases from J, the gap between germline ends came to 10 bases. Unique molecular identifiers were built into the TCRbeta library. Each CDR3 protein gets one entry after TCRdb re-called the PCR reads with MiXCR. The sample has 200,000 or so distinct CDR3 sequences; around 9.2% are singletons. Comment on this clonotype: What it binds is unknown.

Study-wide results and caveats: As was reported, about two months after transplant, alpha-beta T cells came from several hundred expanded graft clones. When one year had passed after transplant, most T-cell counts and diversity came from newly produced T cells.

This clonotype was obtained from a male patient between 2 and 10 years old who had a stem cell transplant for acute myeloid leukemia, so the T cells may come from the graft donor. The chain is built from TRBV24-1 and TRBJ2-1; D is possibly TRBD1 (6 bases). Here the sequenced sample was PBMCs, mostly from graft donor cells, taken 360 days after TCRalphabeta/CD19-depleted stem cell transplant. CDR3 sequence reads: CATSDSSTGSYNEQFF. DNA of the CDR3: TGTGCCACCAGTGATTCATCGACAGGCTCCTACAATGAGCAGTTCTTC.